Listed below are T cell receptor beta chains from one sample, sequenced in a study of human T cells and chemical hapten exposure. TCRdb re-called the RACE reads with MiXCR, one entry per CDR3 protein. The sample holds approximately 160,000 distinct CDR3 sequences, about 30% seen once. The input for sequencing was whole blood, taken in connection with sensitization to the hapten diphenylcyclopropenone (DPC). These receptors came from a young woman with alopecia areata. Some clones in this sample may be carry-over from other donors' samples. Both conserved end residues are part of each CDR3. The order of the fields is clone size, V gene, J gene, D gene, CDR3 DNA, CDR3 protein. A D gene is named only where the DNA matches it firmly. Size tells how often a clone was seen (once, few, many) or the class of an expanded clone, and some rows leave it out.

many	TRBV6-5	TRBJ1-6	TRBD1	TGTGCCAGCAGTATGACAGGGCCTGAATCACCCCTCCACTTT	CASSMTGPESPLHF
few	TRBV7-2	TRBJ2-5	TRBD2	TGTGCCAGCAGCAAGAGCGGGGCTCAAGAGACCCAGTACTTC	CASSKSGAQETQYF
.	TRBV29-1	TRBJ2-7	.	TGCAGCGTCCAGGGAGACCTCTACGAGCAGTACTTC	CSVQGDLYEQYF
.	TRBV4-1	TRBJ1-6	.	TGCGCCAGCAGCCAAGAAGGCGGACAGATCAATTCACCCCTCCACTTT	CASSQEGGQINSPLHF
few	TRBV4-1	TRBJ1-3	TRBD1	TGCGCCAGCAGCCAAGGGGACAGGGTCGGCTCTGGAAACACCATATATTTT	CASSQGDRVGSGNTIYF
few	TRBV6-2/TRBV6-3	TRBJ2-3	.	TGTGCCAGCAGCCAGTACCGTACGCAGTATTTT	CASSQYRTQYF
.	TRBV6-2/TRBV6-3	TRBJ1-5	.	TGTGCCAGCTCTGAGGGTAATCAGCCCCAGCATTTT	CASSEGNQPQHF
.	TRBV7-9	TRBJ1-1	.	TGTGCCAGCAGCTTAATCAGGGAAGCTTTCTTT	CASSLIREAFF
few	TRBV4-1	TRBJ1-5	.	TGCGCCAGCAGCCAAGCAACAGGGTTGAGGCCCCAGCATTTT	CASSQATGLRPQHF
many	TRBV5-8	TRBJ2-1	TRBD2	TGTGCCAGCAGTCTAGCGGGGTCCTACAATGAGCAGTTCTTC	CASSLAGSYNEQFF
once	TRBV4-2	TRBJ2-1	TRBD2	TGTGCCAGCAGCCAAGGTAGCGGGGGACCCAATGAGCAGTTCTTC	CASSQGSGGPNEQFF
few	TRBV7-9	TRBJ2-5	TRBD2	TGTGCCAGCAGCCCCCTAGCGGGGGTCCAAGAGACCCAGTACTTC	CASSPLAGVQETQYF
medium-sized	TRBV4-1	TRBJ1-2	.	TGCGCCAGCAGCCAAGTCGTGGCCAGAACTAACTATGGCTACACCTTC	CASSQVVARTNYGYTF
few	TRBV7-2	TRBJ2-7	TRBD2	TGTGCCAGCAGCTTAAGGGGACTAGCGGGCGAGCAGTACTTC	CASSLRGLAGEQYF
.	TRBV20-1	TRBJ2-6	.	TGCAGTGCTAGACCGGGTGTCTGGTCTGGGGCCAACGTCCTGACTTTC	CSARPGVWSGANVLTF
many	TRBV4-1	TRBJ2-2	TRBD2	TGCGCCAGCAGCCAGGGAAGCGGGAGGGCCGGCGGGGAGCTGTTTTTT	CASSQGSGRAGGELFF
.	TRBV15	TRBJ2-3	TRBD2	TGTGCCACCAGCAGAGGGAAAGCGGGAGTGTCAGATACGCAGTATTTT	CATSRGKAGVSDTQYF
.	TRBV25-1	TRBJ2-5	TRBD1	TGTGCCAGCAGTGCAGGGGGCCCACAAGAGACCCAGTACTTC	CASSAGGPQETQYF
.	TRBV29-1	TRBJ2-5	TRBD1	TGCAGCGTTGTACAGGGGGTAGAGACCCAGTACTTC	CSVVQGVETQYF
.	TRBV4-3	TRBJ1-5	.	TGCGCCAGCAGCGTCACGGGGTTCGAACAGCCCCAGCATTTT	CASSVTGFEQPQHF
.	TRBV5-6	TRBJ2-1	.	TGTGCCAGCAGCTTGGTAATAATCGCCACCAATGAGCAGTTCTTC	CASSLVIIATNEQFF
few	TRBV7-2	TRBJ1-1	.	TGTGCCAGCGGCTACATAGAAAGGAACACTGAAGCTTTCTTT	CASGYIERNTEAFF
.	TRBV29-1	TRBJ1-2	TRBD1	TGCAGCGTTGAAGTTCAGGACAGGGGATACGATGGCTACACCTTC	CSVEVQDRGYDGYTF
few	TRBV9	TRBJ2-2	.	TGTGCCAGCAGCGTAGAAACTGGGTTAAGGACCGGGGAGCTGTTTTTT	CASSVETGLRTGELFF
.	TRBV4-1	TRBJ2-7	.	TGCGCCAGCAGCCAAGACGGCGAGCAGTACTTC	CASSQDGEQYF
once	TRBV4-3	TRBJ2-4	TRBD1	TGCGCCAGCAGCCTCTGGACAGGGACAGACATTCAGTACTTC	CASSLWTGTDIQYF